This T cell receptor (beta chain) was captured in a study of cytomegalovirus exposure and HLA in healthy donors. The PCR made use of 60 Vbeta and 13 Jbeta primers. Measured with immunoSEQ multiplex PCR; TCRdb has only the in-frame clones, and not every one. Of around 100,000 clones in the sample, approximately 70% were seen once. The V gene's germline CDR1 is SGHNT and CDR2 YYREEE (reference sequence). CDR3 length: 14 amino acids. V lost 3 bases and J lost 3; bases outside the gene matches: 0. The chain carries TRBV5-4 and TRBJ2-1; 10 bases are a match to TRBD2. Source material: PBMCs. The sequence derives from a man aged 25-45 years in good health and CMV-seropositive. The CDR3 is CASSSSGGYNEQFF. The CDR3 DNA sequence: TGTGCCAGCAGCTCTAGCGGGGGCTACAATGAGCAGTTCTTC.